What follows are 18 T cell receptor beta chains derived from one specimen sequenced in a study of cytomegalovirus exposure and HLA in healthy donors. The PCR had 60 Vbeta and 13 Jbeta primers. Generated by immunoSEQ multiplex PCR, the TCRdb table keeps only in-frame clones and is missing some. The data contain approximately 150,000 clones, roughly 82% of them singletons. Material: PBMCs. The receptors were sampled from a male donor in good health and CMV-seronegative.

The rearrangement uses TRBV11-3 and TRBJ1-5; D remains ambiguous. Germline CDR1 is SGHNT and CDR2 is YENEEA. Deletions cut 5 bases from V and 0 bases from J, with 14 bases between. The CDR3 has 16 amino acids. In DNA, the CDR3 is TGTGCCAGCAGCGTAGTACAGCCGTATAGCAATCAGCCCCAGCATTTT. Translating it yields CASSVVQPYSNQPQHF.

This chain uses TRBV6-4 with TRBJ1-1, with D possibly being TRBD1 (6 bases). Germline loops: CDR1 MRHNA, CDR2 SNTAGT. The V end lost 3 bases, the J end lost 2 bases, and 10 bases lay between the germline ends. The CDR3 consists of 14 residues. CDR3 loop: CASSEGTSNTEAFF. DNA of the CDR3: TGTGCCAGCAGTGAAGGGACATCAAACACTGAAGCTTTCTTT.

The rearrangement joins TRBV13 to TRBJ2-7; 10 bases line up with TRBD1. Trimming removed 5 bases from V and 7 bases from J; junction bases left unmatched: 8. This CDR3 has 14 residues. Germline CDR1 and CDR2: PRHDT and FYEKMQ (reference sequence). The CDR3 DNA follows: TGTGCCAGCAGCGCAGACAGGGGGCGGATGGAGCAGTACTTC. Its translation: CASSADRGRMEQYF.

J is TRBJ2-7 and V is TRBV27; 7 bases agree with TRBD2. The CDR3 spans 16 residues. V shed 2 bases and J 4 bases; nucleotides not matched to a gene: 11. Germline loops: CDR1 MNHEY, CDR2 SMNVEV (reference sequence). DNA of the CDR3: TGTGCCAGCAGTTTAAGTCCTCCCCAGGGAGGGTACGAGCAGTACTTC. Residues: CASSLSPPQGGYEQYF.

CDR3 DNA sequence: TGTGCCATCAGTGCGACGGGAGGCTTTGGCACTGAAGCTTTCTTT. Protein product: CAISATGGFGTEAFF. The chain is built from TRBV10-3 and TRBJ1-1; D not resolved. V was clipped by 4 bases and J by 4 bases, with 16 bases between them. CDR1 is ENHRY and CDR2 is SYGVKD in the germline V gene. The CDR3 is made up of 15 amino acids.

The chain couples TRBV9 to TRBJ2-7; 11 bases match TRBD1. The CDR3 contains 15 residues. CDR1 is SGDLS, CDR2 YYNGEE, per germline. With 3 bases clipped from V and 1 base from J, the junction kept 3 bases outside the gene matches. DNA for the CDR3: TGTGCCAGCAGCGACGGACAGGGGGCATCCTACGAGCAGTACTTC. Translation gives CASSDGQGASYEQYF.

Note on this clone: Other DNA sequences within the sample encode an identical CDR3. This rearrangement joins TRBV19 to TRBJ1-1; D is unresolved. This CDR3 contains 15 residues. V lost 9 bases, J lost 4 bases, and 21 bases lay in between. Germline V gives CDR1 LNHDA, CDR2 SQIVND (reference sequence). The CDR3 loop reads CASTAFEGSSTEAFF. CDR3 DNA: TGTGCCAGCACTGCTTTTGAGGGTTCGAGCACTGAAGCTTTCTTT.

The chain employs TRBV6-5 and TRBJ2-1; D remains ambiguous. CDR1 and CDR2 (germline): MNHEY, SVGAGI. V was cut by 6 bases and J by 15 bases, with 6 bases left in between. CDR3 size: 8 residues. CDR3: CASRSLFF. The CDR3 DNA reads TGTGCCAGCAGGAGTCTGTTCTTC.

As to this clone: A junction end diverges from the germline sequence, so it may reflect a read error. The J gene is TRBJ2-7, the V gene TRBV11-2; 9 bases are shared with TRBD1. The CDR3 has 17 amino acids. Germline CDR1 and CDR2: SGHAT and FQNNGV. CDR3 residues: CASNLATGGFKSYEQYF. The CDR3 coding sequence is TGTGCCAGCAACTTAGCTACAGGGGGCTTTAAATCCTACGAGCAGTACTTC.

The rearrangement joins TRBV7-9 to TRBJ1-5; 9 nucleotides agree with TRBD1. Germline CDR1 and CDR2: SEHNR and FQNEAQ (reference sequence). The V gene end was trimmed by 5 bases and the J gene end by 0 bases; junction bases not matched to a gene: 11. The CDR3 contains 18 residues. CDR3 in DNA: TGTGCCAGCAGCCGTCATCGGACAGGGGAATATAGCAATCAGCCCCAGCATTTT. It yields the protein CASSRHRTGEYSNQPQHF.

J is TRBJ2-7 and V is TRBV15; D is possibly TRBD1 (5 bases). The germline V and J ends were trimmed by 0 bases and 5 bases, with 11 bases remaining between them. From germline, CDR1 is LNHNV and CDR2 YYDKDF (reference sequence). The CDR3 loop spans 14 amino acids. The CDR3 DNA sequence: TGTGCCACCAGCAGAGATAGCAGGGTCGACGAGCAGTACTTC. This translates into CATSRDSRVDEQYF. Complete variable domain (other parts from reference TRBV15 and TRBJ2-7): DAMVIQNPRYQVTQFGKPVTLSCSQTLNHNVMYWYQQKSSQAPKLLFHYYDKDFNNEADTPDNFQSRRPNTSFCFLDIRSPGLGDTAMYLCATSRDSRVDEQYFGPGTRLTVT.

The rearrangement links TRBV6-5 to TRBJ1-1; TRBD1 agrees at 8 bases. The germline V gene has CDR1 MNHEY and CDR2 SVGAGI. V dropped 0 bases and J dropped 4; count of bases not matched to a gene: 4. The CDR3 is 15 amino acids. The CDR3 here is CASSYSAGGGTEAFF. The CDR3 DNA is TGTGCCAGCAGTTACTCAGCAGGGGGCGGCACTGAAGCTTTCTTT.

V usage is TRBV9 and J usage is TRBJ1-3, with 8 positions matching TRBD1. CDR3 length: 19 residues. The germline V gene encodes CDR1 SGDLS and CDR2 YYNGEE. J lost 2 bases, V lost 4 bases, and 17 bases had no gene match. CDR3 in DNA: TGTGCCAGCAGCTCCGACTGGGGACAGGAACTATCCCCTGGAAACACCATATATTTT. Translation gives CASSSDWGQELSPGNTIYF.

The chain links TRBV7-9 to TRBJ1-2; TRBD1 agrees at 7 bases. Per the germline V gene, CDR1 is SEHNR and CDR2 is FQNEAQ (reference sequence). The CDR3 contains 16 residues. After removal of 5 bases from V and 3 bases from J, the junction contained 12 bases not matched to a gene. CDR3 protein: CASSGTGTEVYYGYTF. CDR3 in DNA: TGTGCCAGCAGCGGAACCGGGACAGAAGTTTACTATGGCTACACCTTC.

The CDR3: CASSIYRRLYGYTF. The CDR3 DNA sequence: TGTGCCAGTAGTATATACAGGAGACTCTATGGCTACACCTTC. The chain recombines TRBV19 with TRBJ1-2, with D possibly being TRBD1 (5 bases). Trimming stripped 2 bases from V and 4 bases from J, with 11 bases between. The length of the CDR3 is 14 residues. Germline CDR1 reads LNHDA; CDR2 reads SQIVND (reference sequence).

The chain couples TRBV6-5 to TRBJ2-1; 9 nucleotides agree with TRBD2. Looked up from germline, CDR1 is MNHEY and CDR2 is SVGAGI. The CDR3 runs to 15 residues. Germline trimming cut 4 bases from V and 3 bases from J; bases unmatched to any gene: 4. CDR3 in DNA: TGTGCCAGCAGTTCTCTAGCGGGGAGCTACAATGAGCAGTTCTTC. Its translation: CASSSLAGSYNEQFF.

The CDR3 nucleotides read TGTGCCTGGAGTCTGCTTCCGGGACTAGCGGGAGGGAATTCGTCCTACGAGCAGTACTTC. This sequence encodes CAWSLLPGLAGGNSSYEQYF. V usage is TRBV30 and J usage is TRBJ2-5; 16 nucleotides match TRBD2. The end of the DNA is better explained by TRBJ2-7, so the J call may be wrong. The CDR3 covers 20 residues. Germline V gene data show CDR1 as GTSNPN and CDR2 as SVGIG (reference sequence).

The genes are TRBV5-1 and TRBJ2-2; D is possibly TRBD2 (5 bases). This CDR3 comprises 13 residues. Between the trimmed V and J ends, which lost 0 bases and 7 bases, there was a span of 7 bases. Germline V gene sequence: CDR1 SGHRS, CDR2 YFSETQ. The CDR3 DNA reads TGCGCCAGCAGCTTGGCCGCGGGCGGGGAGCTGTTTTTT. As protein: CASSLAAGGELFF.